These 23 T cell receptor beta chains were sequenced from one sample in a study of spatial heterogeneity in lung cancer. Whole-study results and caveats: Tumors with more nonsynonymous mutations had more expanded intratumoral alpha and beta TCRs.

Time point reported: sample taken at primary tumor resection. For these TCRs, the target antigens are not known. One entry per CDR3 protein results from TCRdb running MiXCR on the 5' RACE reads. The sample records some 96,000 distinct CDR3 sequences, 3.5% to 5% being singletons. The sample here was lung tumor tissue, taken at surgery. These receptors were taken from a male donor with early-stage non-small cell lung cancer.

This clonotype appeared many times. V gene TRBV27 combines with J gene TRBJ2-7; D not resolved. CDR3 length equals 13 residues. CDR1 and CDR2 from the germline V gene are MNHEY and SMNVEV (reference sequence). Between the trimmed V and J ends, which lost 9 bases and 4 bases, there was a span of 16 bases. CDR3 sequence reads: CASSQRPSYEQYF. The CDR3 bases are TGTGCCAGTTCCCAACGACCTAGTTACGAGCAGTACTTC.

Ten or more counts support this clonotype. The V gene is TRBV3-1, the J gene TRBJ1-1; no clear D gene. There are 12 residues in the CDR3. Germline V CDR1 and CDR2: LGHDT, YNNKEL (reference sequence). Trimming left V 3 bases short and J 3 bases short, with 5 bases between. The CDR3 protein is CASSHRDTEAFF. The CDR3 DNA reads TGTGCCAGCAGCCACCGGGACACTGAAGCTTTCTTT.

There are a few counts of this clonotype. J is TRBJ1-2 and V is TRBV5-1; D ambiguous. The germline CDR1 and CDR2 sequences are SGHRS and YFSETQ. With 4 bases removed from V and 8 bases from J, the gap between germline ends came to 15 bases. CDR3 length: 13 amino acids. Here the CDR3 reads CASSLDTVLGYTF. CDR3 sequence (DNA): TGCGCCAGCAGCCTCGACACGGTCCTAGGCTACACCTTC.

The table lists this clonotype with many counts. The J gene is TRBJ2-7, the V gene TRBV12-3 or TRBV12-4; weak D call: TRBD2 (5 bases). Trimming stripped 5 bases from V and 3 bases from J, with 14 bases between. There are 14 residues in the CDR3. Written as DNA, the CDR3 is TGTGCCAGCAGTAAAGAAGCGGCCCTCTACGAGCAGTACTTC. This encodes CASSKEAALYEQYF.

This clonotype was seen at least ten times. The chain couples TRBV27 to TRBJ1-1; a weak D match, TRBD1 (6 bases). Germline V CDR1 and CDR2: MNHEY, SMNVEV (reference sequence). V was pared by 2 bases and J by 0 bases, with 10 bases between. CDR3 length equals 15 residues. The CDR3 DNA sequence: TGTGCCAGCAGTTTAGACAGGAGTCTGAACACTGAAGCTTTCTTT. Translation: CASSLDRSLNTEAFF.

There are many counts of this clonotype. The chain combines TRBV12-3 or TRBV12-4 with TRBJ2-5, with TRBD2 as a possible D gene (5 bases). The CDR3 extends over 13 amino acids. Trimming removed 0 bases from V and 7 bases from J, with 9 bases in between. CDR3 protein: CASSLAYEGTQYF. The CDR3 region has the DNA TGTGCCAGCAGTTTAGCATACGAGGGGACCCAGTACTTC.

This clonotype was detected ten times or more. The chain carries TRBV18 and TRBJ2-7, with TRBD2 as a possible D gene (5 bases). Germline values: CDR1 KGHSH, CDR2 LQKENI. Trimming removed 6 bases at V and 3 bases at J, with 12 bases between. This CDR3 comprises 13 residues. In DNA form, the CDR3 reads TGTGCCAGCTCCCTTCGGGAAGACTACGAGCAGTACTTC. This codes for CASSLREDYEQYF.

This clonotype was recorded many times. The rearrangement joins TRBV28 to TRBJ1-1, with D possibly matching TRBD1 (5 bases). Trimming took off 4 bases at V and 3 bases at J, with 12 bases between the two ends. Germline loops: CDR1 MDHEN, CDR2 SYDVKM. The CDR3 has 14 amino acids. CDR3 in amino acids: CASSWGTIYTEAFF. CDR3 nucleotides: TGTGCCAGCAGTTGGGGGACCATCTACACTGAAGCTTTCTTT. The complete variable domain, with remaining parts taken from reference TRBV28 and TRBJ1-1, reads DVKVTQSSRYLVKRTGEKVFLECVQDMDHENMFWYRQDPGLGLRLIYFSYDVKMKEKGDIPEGYSVSREKKERFSLILESASTNQTSMYLCASSWGTIYTEAFFGQGTRLTVV.

This clonotype was counted many times. This rearrangement joins TRBV10-3 to TRBJ2-3; 9 nucleotides align to TRBD2. The CDR3 has 15 residues. The V gene end was trimmed by 8 bases and the J gene end by 5 bases; junction bases not matched to a gene: 11. CDR1 and CDR2 (germline): ENHRY, SYGVKD. CDR3 region: CAIRPSSGEGDTQYF. The CDR3 region has the DNA TGTGCCATCCGCCCCTCTAGCGGGGAGGGAGATACGCAGTATTTT.

The chain couples TRBV3-1 to TRBJ2-1; TRBD2 agrees at 9 bases. This CDR3 region has 18 residues. Germline V gene lookup returns CDR1 LGHDT and CDR2 YNNKEL (reference sequence). The V segment lost 4 bases and the J segment 6 bases; nucleotides outside the gene matches: 16. This CDR3 reads CASSPPGRSSGRFNEQFF. The DNA of the CDR3 is TGTGCCAGCAGCCCCCCCGGCCGGTCAAGCGGGAGGTTCAATGAGCAGTTCTTC.

In its sample, this clonotype was seen many times. The chain combines TRBV28 with TRBJ2-4; D not certain. Germline loops: CDR1 MDHEN, CDR2 SYDVKM. Trimming stripped 6 bases from V and 0 bases from J, with 12 bases between. The CDR3 runs 15 residues. The CDR3 region is CASREDSLAKNIQYF. The CDR3 nucleotides are TGTGCCAGCAGAGAGGATTCACTAGCCAAAAACATTCAGTACTTC.

This clonotype was seen at least ten times. This chain connects TRBV6-5 to TRBJ2-2; D ambiguous. Germline loops: CDR1 MNHEY, CDR2 SVGAGI. The germline V and J ends were trimmed by 0 bases and 1 base, with 6 bases remaining between them. The CDR3 has 15 amino acids. The CDR3 loop reads CASSYSYWNTGELFF. For the CDR3, the DNA is TGTGCCAGCAGTTACTCGTACTGGAACACCGGGGAGCTGTTTTTT.

V is TRBV12-3 or TRBV12-4 and J is TRBJ2-7; TRBD1 matches 9 bases. J gave up 2 bases and V 6 bases, and 8 bases lay outside the gene matches. There are 15 residues in the CDR3. The CDR3 here is CASSRTGARTYEQYF. The CDR3 nucleotides are TGTGCCAGCAGCCGGACAGGGGCTAGGACCTACGAGCAGTACTTC.

This clonotype was counted at least ten times. This chain joins TRBV10-2 and TRBJ1-2, with 10 nucleotides matching TRBD1. The length of the CDR3 is 14 residues. The trim removed 4 bases at V and 2 bases at J, leaving 1 base unmatched. Germline CDR1 WSHSY, CDR2 SAAADI. The DNA of the CDR3 is TGCGCCAGCAGTGCGGACAGGGGGAACTATGGCTACACCTTC. This gives the protein CASSADRGNYGYTF.

This clonotype was found once. This may stem from a read error, because a much larger clone lies one nucleotide away. This chain connects TRBV28 to TRBJ2-7, with 12 bases identical to TRBD2. The CDR3 is made up of 14 amino acids. Germline CDR1 and CDR2: MDHEN and SYDVKM. The DNA for the CDR3 is TGTGTCAGCACCCGACTAGCGGGAGACTACGAGCAGTACTTC. Translated: CVSTRLAGDYEQYF.

This clonotype was picked up many times. The chain carries TRBV7-9 and TRBJ1-2; D is ambiguous. Trimming removed 5 bases from V and 11 bases from J, with 21 bases in between. The germline gives CDR1 SEHNR, CDR2 FQNEAQ (reference sequence). The CDR3 covers 14 residues. Here the CDR3 reads CASSPIDPSGRYTF. CDR3 bases: TGTGCCAGCAGCCCCATAGACCCTTCCGGTAGATACACCTTC.

In its sample, this clonotype was seen many times. The chain's CDR3 is CASTDGFSAKLFF. In DNA, the CDR3 is TGTGCCAGTACGGACGGCTTTTCGGCAAAACTGTTTTTT. V usage is TRBV19 and J usage is TRBJ1-4; D not certain. This CDR3 has 13 amino acids. Germline CDR1 is LNHDA and CDR2 is SQIVND (reference sequence). Trimming stripped 7 bases from V and 10 bases from J, with 16 bases between.

Many counts were recorded for this clonotype. This chain's CDR3 is CASSLAPTVDGYTF. As DNA, the CDR3 is TGCGCCAGCAGCTTGGCCCCGACAGTGGATGGCTACACCTTC. The gene calls are TRBV5-1 and TRBJ1-2; the D gene is possibly TRBD1 (5 bases). From germline, CDR1 is SGHRS and CDR2 YFSETQ. This CDR3 is built from 14 residues. The germline V and J ends were trimmed by 0 bases and 6 bases, with 12 bases remaining between them.

On this clonotype: Possible read error: a much larger clone is one base away. Because it lacks the conserved phenylalanine or tryptophan at the end, this CDR3 is likely a read error. This chain connects TRBV12-3 or TRBV12-4 to TRBJ1-5; 10 bases line up with TRBD1. The CDR3 extends over 15 amino acids. The ends lost 5 bases at V and 4 bases at J; junction bases unmatched: 5. CDR3 bases: TGTGCCAGCAGTGCTGACAGGGGGCGGAATCAGCCCCAGCATTCT. Its protein product is CASSADRGRNQPQHS.

This clonotype was detected only a few times. The rearrangement links TRBV7-8 to TRBJ2-1; 9 positions match TRBD2. Germline V CDR1 and CDR2: SGHVS, FQNEAQ. V lost 3 bases, J lost 6 bases, and 6 bases stayed unmatched. CDR3 size: 15 residues. DNA for the CDR3: TGTGCCAGCAGCTTCAGTAGCGGGAGCTTCAATGAGCAGTTCTTC. It codes for CASSFSSGSFNEQFF.

This clonotype occurred many times. This chain links TRBV11-2 with TRBJ2-1; 11 nucleotides line up with TRBD2. Germline V gene sequence: CDR1 SGHAT, CDR2 FQNNGV. After removal of 0 bases from V and 8 bases from J, the junction contained 6 bases not matched to a gene. The CDR3 totals 16 residues. The CDR3 protein is CASSLDRLAGGDEQFF. The CDR3 region has the DNA TGTGCCAGCAGCTTAGATCGGCTAGCGGGAGGCGATGAGCAGTTCTTC.

This clonotype has at least ten counts. This chain connects TRBV12-3 or TRBV12-4 to TRBJ2-3; no clear D gene. The V end lost 2 bases, the J end lost 5 bases, and 14 bases lay between the germline ends. This CDR3 comprises 15 residues. Here the CDR3 reads CASSLSTAHRDTQYF. DNA for the CDR3: TGTGCCAGCAGTTTATCAACAGCACATAGAGATACGCAGTATTTT.

The chain has TRBV5-1 and TRBJ1-6; TRBD1 agrees at 10 bases. The length of the CDR3 is 14 residues. V was pared by 0 bases and J by 10 bases, with 1 base of the junction left unmatched. Germline-derived CDR1 and CDR2 are SGHRS and YFSETQ. CDR3 loop: CASSLGQGASPLHF. The CDR3 DNA reads TGCGCCAGCAGCTTGGGACAGGGGGCATCACCCCTCCACTTT.